This T cell receptor (beta chain) was recovered during a study of early T cells in non-severe SARS-CoV-2 infection. For the study at large: Sequencing input comprised bulk RNA from unsorted whole blood; chain pairing was not available. The study, taken as a whole, reports: Lookups in VDJdb leaned toward anti-spike CD8 responses and missed private and CD4 specificities.

In the library, individual cDNA molecules carried attached unique molecular identifiers. Using its own MiXCR run on the 5' RACE reads, TCRdb lists one record per CDR3 protein. Of approximately 76,000 distinct CDR3 sequences detected, around 11% appear once; the ten largest clones hold about 4.8%. This clonotype has ten or more counts. As yet, its antigen is unknown. Trimming pared 3 bases from V and 4 bases from J, leaving 13 bases between. This CDR3 region has 15 residues. The V gene's germline CDR1 is LNHDA and CDR2 SQIVND (reference sequence). The material sequenced was whole blood. The chain combines TRBV19 with TRBJ1-5; D is perhaps TRBD1 (5 bases). This TCR came from an adult who was a healthcare worker with PCR-confirmed SARS-CoV-2 infection or an uninfected control (not recorded which). DNA for the CDR3: TGTGCCAGTAGTATCCGGGACCTATCTAATCAGCCCCAGCATTTT. Its translation is CASSIRDLSNQPQHF.